This TCR beta chain was identified during a study of T cell repertoires in cytomegalovirus infection. Study-level points and caveats: Public TCR beta family frequency separated CMV-and-HLA carriers, including in an independent cohort.

Points on this clonotype: What it binds is unknown.

The CDR3 is made up of 15 amino acids. The J segment lost 5 bases and the V segment lost 5 bases, leaving 8 bases of the junction unmatched. Germline assignment: CDR1 SEHNR and CDR2 FQNEAQ (reference sequence). One entry per CDR3 protein results from TCRdb running MiXCR on the reads. The sample records over 250,000 distinct CDR3 sequences, roughly a fifth being singletons. The specimen comprised cultured PBMCs, sampled from culture after CMV antigen stimulation. This chain connects TRBV7-9 to TRBJ1-4; TRBD1 matches at 7 bases. This TCR derives from a human donor in good health (CMV status not recorded). Some clones in this sample may be carry-over from other donors' samples. The CDR3 DNA reads as TGTGCCAGCAGCCTCCCGGGACAGATCAATGAAAAACTGTTTTTT. It translates to CASSLPGQINEKLFF.